This entry lists 18 T cell receptor beta chains sequenced from one sample in a study of blood T cell repertoires in COVID-19. TCRdb keeps only in-frame clones here, not all; method: immunoSEQ multiplex PCR. The sample consists of some 250,000 clones, about 83% of them appearing once. The sequenced sample was peripheral blood. The receptors here all came from a man aged 40-49 years with active or convalescent COVID-19.

The rearrangement joins TRBV4-1 to TRBJ1-1, with D perhaps TRBD1 (5 bases). Germline loops: CDR1 MGHRA, CDR2 YSYEKL. Trimming removed 1 base at V and 0 bases at J, with 9 bases between. The CDR3 runs 15 residues. The chain's CDR3 is CASSQVGAMNTEAFF. The CDR3 nucleotides are TGCGCCAGCAGCCAAGTAGGGGCGATGAACACTGAAGCTTTCTTT.

The chain joins TRBV29-1 to TRBJ2-7; D possibly corresponds to TRBD2 (5 bases). Germline CDR1 reads SQVTM; CDR2 reads ANQGSEA. The CDR3 runs 13 residues. The V gene lost 2 bases and the J gene lost 2 bases, with 10 bases spanning the gap. CDR3 nucleotides: TGCAGCGTTGAATTCACCGGGACCTACGAGCAGTACTTC. It yields the protein CSVEFTGTYEQYF.

The chain couples TRBV18 to TRBJ2-3; 7 bases fit TRBD2. Trimming took 6 bases from V and 0 from J; bases not matched to a gene: 6. Germline CDR1 and CDR2: KGHSH and LQKENI. CDR3 length: 15 amino acids. The DNA of the CDR3 is TGTGCCAGCTCGGCGGCGGGGGTTAGCACAGATACGCAGTATTTT. Amino acids: CASSAAGVSTDTQYF.

The genes are TRBV14 and TRBJ1-4, with D perhaps matching TRBD1 (6 bases). Germline V gene data show CDR1 as SGHDN and CDR2 as FVKESK. The CDR3 has 14 amino acids. The V end was cut by 6 bases, the J end by 7 bases, with 15 bases between. CDR3 nucleotides: TGTGCCAGCAGGCAAAACAGGGTGGGTGAAAAACTGTTTTTT. Translation: CASRQNRVGEKLFF.

This rearrangement joins TRBV11-2 to TRBJ1-4; 8 bases match TRBD1. Germline CDR1 is SGHAT and CDR2 is FQNNGV. After removal of 3 bases from V and 8 bases from J, the junction contained 5 bases not matched to a gene. The length of the CDR3 is 14 residues. The chain's CDR3 is CASSFGQGGEKLFF. The CDR3, as DNA: TGTGCCAGCAGCTTCGGACAGGGCGGCGAAAAACTGTTTTTT. The complete variable domain, with remaining parts taken from reference TRBV11-2 and TRBJ1-4, reads EAGVAQSPRYKIIEKRQSVAFWCNPISGHATLYWYQQILGQGPKLLIQFQNNGVVDDSQLPKDRFSAERLKGVDSTLKIQPAKLEDSAVYLCASSFGQGGEKLFFGSGTQLSVL.

The chain couples TRBV15 to TRBJ1-2; possible D gene TRBD1, 5 bases. V lost 1 base and J lost 3, with 9 bases in between. CDR1 and CDR2 from the germline V gene are LNHNV and YYDKDF (reference sequence). This CDR3 is built from 14 residues. The CDR3 nucleotides are TGTGCCACCAGCAGAGGACAGTCCCACTATGGCTACACCTTC. Translation gives CATSRGQSHYGYTF. Complete variable domain (other parts from reference TRBV15 and TRBJ1-2): DAMVIQNPRYQVTQFGKPVTLSCSQTLNHNVMYWYQQKSSQAPKLLFHYYDKDFNNEADTPDNFQSRRPNTSFCFLDIRSPGLGDTAMYLCATSRGQSHYGYTFGSGTRLTVV.

The chain carries TRBV11-3 and TRBJ2-3; 7 nucleotides agree with TRBD2. From germline, CDR1 is SGHNT and CDR2 YENEEA. J lost 5 bases, V lost 1 base, and 6 bases had no gene match. The CDR3 sequence is 15 residues long. The CDR3 reads CASSLVEASGDTQYF. As DNA, the CDR3 is TGTGCCAGCAGCTTAGTTGAGGCTAGCGGAGATACGCAGTATTTT. Combining the CDR3 with reference TRBV11-3 and TRBJ2-3 gives the whole variable domain EAGVVQSPRYKIIEKKQPVAFWCNPISGHNTLYWYLQNLGQGPELLIRYENEEAVDDSQLPKDRFSAERLKGVDSTLKIQPAELGDSAVYLCASSLVEASGDTQYFGPGTRLTVL.

The V and J genes are TRBV6-5 and TRBJ2-2, with D possibly TRBD2 on 7 matching bases. The germline V and J ends were trimmed by 2 bases and 5 bases, with 12 bases remaining between them. The CDR3 spans 15 residues. CDR1 and CDR2 (germline): MNHEY, SVGAGI. The CDR3 here is CASSYQGRGTGELFF. The CDR3 DNA reads TGTGCCAGCAGTTACCAGGGGCGGGGGACCGGGGAGCTGTTTTTT.

This chain links TRBV3-1 (or the pseudogene TRBV3-2) with TRBJ2-3; TRBD2 aligns across 9 bases. This CDR3 has 17 residues. Germline lookup yields CDR1 LGHDT and CDR2 YNNKEL (reference sequence). V shed 0 bases, J shed 6 bases, and the junction held 10 bases outside the gene matches. CDR3 region: CASSQDPSREGRDTQYF. In DNA form, the CDR3 reads TGTGCCAGCAGCCAAGACCCTTCGCGGGAGGGCCGCGATACGCAGTATTTT.

This clone was counted between two and nine times. The V and J genes are TRBV9 and TRBJ1-4, with TRBD1 as a possible D gene (5 bases). Germline V gene lookup returns CDR1 SGDLS and CDR2 YYNGEE. V was trimmed by 0 bases and J by 8 bases, leaving 8 bases between them. The CDR3 is made up of 13 amino acids. CDR3 residues: CASSVGAGEKLFF. As DNA, the CDR3 is TGTGCCAGCAGCGTAGGGGCAGGGGAAAAACTGTTTTTT.

The V and J genes are TRBV7-2 and TRBJ1-2, with 7 bases aligning to TRBD1. The CDR3 loop spans 15 amino acids. The germline V gene encodes CDR1 SGHTA and CDR2 FQGNSA. The V gene end was trimmed by 5 bases and the J gene end by 1 base; junction bases not matched to a gene: 7. The CDR3 region is CASSLGQDLNYGYTF. In DNA, the CDR3 is TGTGCCAGCAGCCTAGGACAGGATCTTAACTATGGCTACACCTTC. Variable domain in full (rest from reference TRBV7-2 and TRBJ1-2): GAGVSQSPSNKVTEKGKDVELRCDPISGHTALYWYRQSLGQGLEFLIYFQGNSAPDKSGLPSDRFSAERTGGSVSTLTIQRTQQEDSAVYLCASSLGQDLNYGYTFGSGTRLTVV.

The chain is built from TRBV29-1 and TRBJ1-2; 7 bases match TRBD1. With 1 base clipped from V and 8 bases from J, the junction kept 4 bases outside the gene matches. Germline values: CDR1 SQVTM, CDR2 ANQGSEA. The CDR3 totals 12 residues. Written as DNA, the CDR3 is TGCAGCGTTGAAGGACAGGGAGGAGGCTACACCTTC. It specifies CSVEGQGGGYTF.

This clone was counted between two and nine times. The chain employs TRBV2 and TRBJ1-3; D perhaps matches TRBD1 (5 bases). The CDR3 covers 14 residues. With 3 bases removed from V and 1 base from J, the gap between germline ends came to 7 bases. Per germline, CDR1 SNHLY and CDR2 FYNNEI. Written as DNA, the CDR3 is TGTGCCAGCAGTGACAGGGCATCTGGAAACACCATATATTTT. Translating gives CASSDRASGNTIYF.

This sequence joins TRBV5-4 and TRBJ1-2; tentatively, D is TRBD1 (6 bases). Germline V gene data show CDR1 as SGHNT and CDR2 as YYREEE (reference sequence). CDR3 length: 14 residues. Trimming left V 0 bases short and J 4 bases short, with 10 bases between. The CDR3 here is CASSLGTAFYGYTF. In nucleotides, the CDR3 is TGTGCCAGCAGCTTGGGGACAGCCTTCTATGGCTACACCTTC.

This chain links TRBV24-1 with TRBJ1-1, with D possibly TRBD1 on 6 matching bases. The CDR3 loop spans 14 amino acids. Trimming removed 2 bases from V and 10 bases from J, with 16 bases in between. Germline-derived CDR1 and CDR2 are KGHDR and SFDVKD. CDR3 sequence (DNA): TGTGCCACCAGTGATTCCGGGACAAGGTCGCGAGCTTTCTTT. Translation: CATSDSGTRSRAFF.

The V gene is TRBV6-5, the J gene TRBJ1-2; D is uncertain. CDR3 length: 16 residues. V was shortened by 0 bases and J by 0 bases, with 11 bases between the two germline ends. Germline assignment: CDR1 MNHEY and CDR2 SVGAGI. Here the CDR3 DNA reads TGTGCCAGCAGTTACTCGAGGGCTTCGGCTAACTATGGCTACACCTTC. This encodes CASSYSRASANYGYTF.

This chain joins TRBV5-4 and TRBJ1-2; D possibly corresponds to TRBD1 (5 bases). V lost 0 bases, J lost 3 bases, and 9 bases lay in between. The V gene's germline CDR1 is SGHNT and CDR2 YYREEE (reference sequence). This CDR3 region has 14 residues. CDR3 sequence: CASSLAGADYGYTF. CDR3 nucleotide sequence: TGTGCCAGCAGCTTGGCTGGGGCAGACTATGGCTACACCTTC.

V and J are TRBV15 and TRBJ1-1; the D is unclear. The CDR3 has 15 amino acids. Germline CDR1 LNHNV, CDR2 YYDKDF (reference sequence). Between the trimmed V and J ends, which lost 1 base and 10 bases, there was a span of 19 bases. CDR3: CATSRGKSSVGRAFF. The CDR3 DNA reads TGTGCCACCAGCAGAGGGAAATCTTCGGTGGGGAGAGCTTTCTTT.